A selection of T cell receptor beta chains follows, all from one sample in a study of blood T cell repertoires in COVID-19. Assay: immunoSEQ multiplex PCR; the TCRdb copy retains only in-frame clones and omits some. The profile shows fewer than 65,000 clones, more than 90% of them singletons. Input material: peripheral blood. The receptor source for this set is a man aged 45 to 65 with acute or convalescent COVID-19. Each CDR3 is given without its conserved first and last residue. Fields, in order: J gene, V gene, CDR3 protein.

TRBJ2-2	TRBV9	ASNSGESFTGELF
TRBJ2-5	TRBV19	ATSGSIGETQY
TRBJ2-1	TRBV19	ASSGTGLNEQF
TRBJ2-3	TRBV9	ASSETGTGGDTQY
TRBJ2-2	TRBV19	ASSPGAIDGELF
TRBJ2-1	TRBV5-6	ASSPRDQSYNEQF
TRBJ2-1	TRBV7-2	ASSYDRASSSYNEQF
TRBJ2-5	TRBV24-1	ATSSPANQETQY
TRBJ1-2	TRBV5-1	ASSRGDPGYT
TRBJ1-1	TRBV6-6	ASRTGSRAF
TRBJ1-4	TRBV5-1	ASSLGDRANEKLF
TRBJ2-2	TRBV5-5	ASSLTGGTGELF
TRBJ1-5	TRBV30	AWSPGQGYQPQH
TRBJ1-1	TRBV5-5	ASSLDRVNTEAF
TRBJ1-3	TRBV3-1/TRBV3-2	ASQPNRGNTIY
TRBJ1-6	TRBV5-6	ASSLVDGQGNSPLH
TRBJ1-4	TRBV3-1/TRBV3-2	ASSLWTGCGEKLF
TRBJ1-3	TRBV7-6	ASSLKPVSWGQGGNTIY
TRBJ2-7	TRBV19	ASRVASGSEQY
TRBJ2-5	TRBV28	ASSLIAEYQETQY
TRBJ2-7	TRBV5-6	ASSSGTGGNEQY
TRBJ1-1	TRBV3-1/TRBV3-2	ASSPPTGTGTEAF
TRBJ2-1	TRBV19	ASSIDGLAGPYNEQF
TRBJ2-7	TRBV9	ASSVASGELYEQY
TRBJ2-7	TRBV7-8	ASSLPSRERERQY
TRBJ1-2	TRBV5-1	ASSLAVGEAGYT
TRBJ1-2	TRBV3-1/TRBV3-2	ASSQDFNYGYT
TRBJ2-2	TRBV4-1	ASTHTSGISDTGELF
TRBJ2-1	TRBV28	ASSSTGTGEEQF
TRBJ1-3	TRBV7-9	ASSFIGNTIY